What follows are 29 T cell receptor beta chains derived from one specimen sequenced in a study of cytomegalovirus exposure and HLA in healthy donors. Researchers ran the PCR with 60 Vbeta and 13 Jbeta primers. TCRdb keeps only in-frame clones here, not all; method: immunoSEQ multiplex PCR. The data show approximately 74,000 clones, with 70% to 85% seen just once and roughly 7.7% held by the top ten. The sample comprised PBMCs. The receptors were sampled from a man aged 55-75 years in good health and CMV-seropositive.

The V call is TRBV2, the J call TRBJ1-4, with D unresolved. The CDR3 runs to 14 residues. Germline V gives CDR1 SNHLY, CDR2 FYNNEI. The V end was cut by 7 bases, the J end by 1 base, with 10 bases between. Here the CDR3 reads CASMRIRTNEKLFF. DNA of the CDR3: TGTGCCAGCATGAGGATCCGAACTAATGAAAAACTGTTTTTT.

This clone came up a few times. The chain employs TRBV9 and TRBJ1-3, with 8 bases fitting TRBD1. The CDR3 totals 15 residues. CDR1 and CDR2 (germline): SGDLS, YYNGEE. V shed 4 bases, J shed 2 bases, and the junction held 5 bases outside the gene matches. The DNA of the CDR3 is TGTGCCAGCAGCCCTCAGGGGGCGACTGGAAACACCATATATTTT. Protein product: CASSPQGATGNTIYF.

This chain connects TRBV7-8 to TRBJ2-7; no clear D. The V gene's germline CDR1 is SGHVS and CDR2 FQNEAQ. Trimming cost V 1 base and J 0 bases, with 16 bases left between them. The CDR3 spans 17 residues. CDR3 residues: CASSLVVGQLYSYEQYF. The DNA of the CDR3 is TGTGCCAGCAGCTTAGTCGTTGGGCAGTTATACTCCTACGAGCAGTACTTC.

The chain links TRBV6-5 to TRBJ2-5; 7 positions agree with TRBD1. Per the germline V gene, CDR1 is MNHEY and CDR2 is SVGAGI. Trimming cost V 2 bases and J 5 bases; bases outside gene matches: 8. The CDR3 spans 15 residues. This CDR3 reads CASSYGTGVGETQYF. The CDR3 DNA follows: TGTGCCAGCAGTTACGGTACAGGGGTTGGGGAGACCCAGTACTTC.

The chain has TRBV5-1 and TRBJ2-7; 13 bases match TRBD2. The CDR3 runs to 16 residues. The V segment lost 4 bases and the J segment 2 bases; nucleotides outside the gene matches: 6. Germline lookup yields CDR1 SGHRS and CDR2 YFSETQ. Written as DNA, the CDR3 is TGCGCCAGCAGCCCCGACGGGACTAGCGGGACCTACGAGCAGTACTTC. Translated: CASSPDGTSGTYEQYF.

The genes are TRBV7-9 and TRBJ2-1; 8 bases fit TRBD2. After removal of 1 base from V and 6 bases from J, the junction contained 11 bases not matched to a gene. The CDR3 is made up of 17 amino acids. Germline assignment: CDR1 SEHNR and CDR2 FQNEAQ (reference sequence). The CDR3 spells CASSLVPSGSGSNEQFF. CDR3 DNA sequence: TGTGCCAGCAGCTTAGTTCCCAGCGGGAGCGGGTCCAATGAGCAGTTCTTC.

This clone was seen just once. This chain joins TRBV6-5 and TRBJ1-1, with TRBD1 matching 12 bases. The V and J ends lost 5 bases and 1 base, in that order; junction bases with no gene match: 2. Germline V gives CDR1 MNHEY, CDR2 SVGAGI. The CDR3 contains 15 residues. The DNA for the CDR3 is TGTGCCAGCAGTCAGGGACAGGGGGCGAACACTGAAGCTTTCTTT. It is translated as CASSQGQGANTEAFF.

This rearrangement joins TRBV10-3 to TRBJ2-5; maybe TRBD2 (5 bases). Per germline, CDR1 ENHRY and CDR2 SYGVKD. V lost 4 bases and J lost 2, with 8 bases in between. This CDR3 contains 13 residues. The CDR3 bases are TGTGCCATCAGTGCGGGGAAGCAAGAGACCCAGTACTTC. This sequence encodes CAISAGKQETQYF.

This clone has just a few counts. The chain joins TRBV29-1 to TRBJ2-3, with TRBD1 matching over 7 bases. Germline CDR1 reads SQVTM; CDR2 reads ANQGSEA. The J segment lost 4 bases and the V segment lost 5 bases, leaving 9 bases of the junction unmatched. This CDR3 has 14 residues. The CDR3 nucleotides read TGCAGCGTTCGGGACAGTTTCGTCGCAGATACGCAGTATTTT. It translates to CSVRDSFVADTQYF.

The rearrangement uses TRBV6-6 and TRBJ1-1; D is unclear. The CDR3 totals 12 residues. Germline V gives CDR1 MNHNY, CDR2 SVGAGI (reference sequence). CDR3 loop: CCPLEVGTEAFF. As DNA, the CDR3 is TGTTGTCCCCTAGAAGTTGGCACTGAAGCTTTCTTT.

The chain recombines TRBV9 with TRBJ2-6; 8 bases are a match to TRBD2. Germline-derived CDR1 and CDR2 are SGDLS and YYNGEE. With 4 bases clipped from V and 2 bases from J, the junction kept 5 bases outside the gene matches. The CDR3 length is 16 residues. The CDR3 nucleotides are TGTGCCAGCAGCACCCGGGGGGGGGCTGGGGCCAACGTCCTGACTTTC. Translated, it gives CASSTRGGAGANVLTF.

The CDR3: CAISESVAGPNEQFF. DNA of the CDR3: TGTGCCATCAGTGAGTCGGTAGCGGGACCAAATGAGCAGTTCTTC. The chain combines TRBV10-3 with TRBJ2-1, with 8 bases that match TRBD2. Germline lookup yields CDR1 ENHRY and CDR2 SYGVKD. This CDR3 comprises 15 residues. V lost 0 bases to trimming and J lost 7 bases; unmatched junction nucleotides: 5.

This clone appeared a few times. This sequence joins TRBV27 and TRBJ1-6; D might be TRBD1 (5 bases). CDR3 size: 21 residues. Germline CDR1 is MNHEY and CDR2 is SMNVEV (reference sequence). With 6 bases removed from V and 0 bases from J, the gap between germline ends came to 27 bases. CDR3 sequence (DNA): TGTGCCAGCAGATCCCTGCCGTCGTTCCTCCGGGGGAGCTCCTATAATTCACCCCTCCACTTT. Translation gives CASRSLPSFLRGSSYNSPLHF.

The chain links TRBV6-5 to TRBJ2-1, with TRBD1 as a possible D gene (5 bases). Germline V CDR1 and CDR2: MNHEY, SVGAGI. The CDR3 contains 14 residues. Trimming took off 2 bases at V and 4 bases at J, with 9 bases between the two ends. In DNA form, the CDR3 reads TGTGCCAGCAGTTACACCCGACAGTACAATGAGCAGTTCTTC. Protein sequence: CASSYTRQYNEQFF.

The chain employs TRBV7-6 and TRBJ2-3, with D tentatively TRBD1 (6 bases). The CDR3 has 13 residues. Germline values: CDR1 SGHVS, CDR2 FNYEAQ. The V gene lost 3 bases and the J gene lost 4 bases, with 8 bases spanning the gap. CDR3 in amino acids: CASSFGQSDTQYF. The CDR3 region has the DNA TGTGCCAGCAGCTTCGGACAGTCAGATACGCAGTATTTT.

V and J are TRBV6-1 and TRBJ1-2, with 8 bases lining up with TRBD1. The germline gives CDR1 MNHNS, CDR2 SASEGT. The J segment lost 5 bases and the V segment lost 1 base, leaving 3 bases of the junction unmatched. The CDR3 totals 14 residues. Here the CDR3 reads CASSEGGTGYGYTF. The CDR3 DNA reads TGTGCCAGCAGTGAAGGGGGGACAGGATATGGCTACACCTTC.

This clone was seen a single time. This chain links TRBV20-1 with TRBJ1-1, with D possibly matching TRBD1 (6 bases). Between the trimmed V and J ends, which lost 1 base and 11 bases, there was a span of 11 bases. Germline V gene lookup returns CDR1 DFQATT and CDR2 SNEGSKA (reference sequence). The CDR3 runs to 11 residues. CDR3 DNA sequence: TGCAGTGCTAGAGCGATGGGGGCGGCTTTCTTT. As protein: CSARAMGAAFF.

This clone was seen more than once but under ten times. The gene calls are TRBV7-6 and TRBJ2-5; TRBD2 agrees at 7 bases. There are 16 residues in the CDR3. Germline values: CDR1 SGHVS, CDR2 FNYEAQ. Unmatched junction bases numbered 19, after V lost 5 bases and J lost 10 bases. CDR3 nucleotide sequence: TGTGCCAGCAGCAAGCGGGACGGAATCTCCCTTGGTGTCCAGTACTTC. It translates to CASSKRDGISLGVQYF.

This chain connects TRBV27 to TRBJ1-2, with D perhaps matching TRBD1 (6 bases). Germline values: CDR1 MNHEY, CDR2 SMNVEV (reference sequence). The CDR3 consists of 14 residues. Deletions cut 5 bases from V and 8 bases from J, with 18 bases between. DNA for the CDR3: TGTGCCAGCAGTCGTAAGGGACACTCAAAGGGCTACACCTTC. Translating it yields CASSRKGHSKGYTF.

This chain joins TRBV18 and TRBJ1-1; D gene unclear. Germline-derived CDR1 and CDR2 are KGHSH and LQKENI. Trimming left V 5 bases short and J 4 bases short, with 14 bases between. The CDR3 runs to 14 residues. The chain's CDR3 is CASSSLVAGTEAFF. CDR3 coding DNA: TGTGCCAGCTCAAGTTTGGTTGCCGGCACTGAAGCTTTCTTT.

A remark on this clone: Germline and junction disagree at one end, which may indicate a read error. V is TRBV7-9 and J is TRBJ1-2; a weak D match, TRBD1 (6 bases). Germline CDR1 and CDR2: SEHNR and FQNEAQ (reference sequence). The CDR3 sequence is 14 residues long. CDR3 residues: CAGSRLQGQVGYTF. The CDR3, as DNA: TGTGCCGGCAGCAGGCTACAGGGTCAGGTTGGCTACACCTTC. The full variable domain, its missing parts supplied by reference TRBV7-9 and TRBJ1-2, is DTGVSQNPRHKITKRGQNVTFRCDPISEHNRLYWYRQTLGQGPEFLTYFQNEAQLEKSRLLSDRFSAERPKGSFSTLEIQRTEQGDSAMYLCAGSRLQGQVGYTFGSGTRLTVV.

V is TRBV4-1 and J is TRBJ1-5; a weak D match, TRBD1 (5 bases). The CDR3 has 15 residues. V lost 4 bases to trimming and J lost 2 bases, with 12 bases between them. CDR1 and CDR2 (germline): MGHRA, YSYEKL. DNA of the CDR3: TGCGCCAGCAGCCTCCAGGGTGAGGGCAATCAGCCCCAGCATTTT. Protein: CASSLQGEGNQPQHF.

This clone was observed a handful of times. The chain carries TRBV5-8 and TRBJ2-5; the D gene is possibly TRBD1 (7 bases). Trimming shortened V by 1 base and J by 4 bases, and 11 bases separated the two germline ends. The germline gives CDR1 SGHTS, CDR2 YDEGEE. CDR3 length: 14 amino acids. The CDR3 nucleotides are TGTGCCAGCAGCTTGTACAGGGGAGGAGAGACCCAGTACTTC. This gives the protein CASSLYRGGETQYF.

The V call is TRBV5-1, the J call TRBJ1-1; unclear D gene. The CDR3 contains 14 residues. Per the germline V gene, CDR1 is SGHRS and CDR2 is YFSETQ. Trimming pared 3 bases from V and 0 bases from J, leaving 9 bases between. CDR3 coding DNA: TGCGCCAGCAGCTCGCAAGAGATGAACACTGAAGCTTTCTTT. Its protein product is CASSSQEMNTEAFF.

The J gene is TRBJ1-5, the V gene TRBV6-1; possibly TRBD1 for D (5 bases). The CDR3 has 13 amino acids. The V gene's germline CDR1 is MNHNS and CDR2 SASEGT. Trimming cost V 10 bases and J 0 bases, with 10 bases left between them. The CDR3 DNA sequence: TGTGCCACAAAAGGGGTTAGCAATCAGCCCCAGCATTTT. The encoded protein is CATKGVSNQPQHF.

The chain is built from TRBV5-1 and TRBJ2-7; the match to TRBD2 covers 9 bases. The CDR3 runs to 14 residues. V shed 4 bases, J shed 0 bases, and the junction held 2 bases outside the gene matches. CDR1 and CDR2 (germline): SGHRS, YFSETQ. The CDR3 spells CASSRLADSYEQYF. The CDR3 DNA follows: TGCGCCAGCAGCAGACTAGCGGACTCCTACGAGCAGTACTTC.

V gene TRBV28 combines with J gene TRBJ1-2; 11 bases map to TRBD1. This CDR3 is built from 12 residues. With V trimmed by 5 bases and J by 14 bases, 7 bases remained unmatched. CDR1 is MDHEN and CDR2 is SYDVKM in the germline V gene. CDR3: CASSLRTGGETF. The CDR3, as DNA: TGTGCCAGCAGTCTCAGGACAGGGGGCGAAACCTTC.

The V gene is TRBV27, the J gene TRBJ2-1, with D tentatively TRBD2 (6 bases). There are 16 residues in the CDR3. Germline CDR1 and CDR2: MNHEY and SMNVEV (reference sequence). V gave up 4 bases and J gave up 6 bases, with 19 bases separating them. The CDR3: CASSSVFIGSGNEQFF. As DNA, the CDR3 is TGTGCCAGCAGTTCGGTCTTTATCGGGAGCGGCAATGAGCAGTTCTTC.

The chain carries TRBV19 and TRBJ2-7, with 15 nucleotides matching TRBD2. Trimming took 5 bases from V and 5 from J; bases not matched to a gene: 10. Germline V lookup: CDR1 LNHDA, CDR2 SQIVND (reference sequence). CDR3 length: 17 residues. In nucleotides, the CDR3 is TGTGCCAGTAGTCCCGCCTGGGGACTAGCGGGAGGCAACGAGCAGTACTTC. This translates into CASSPAWGLAGGNEQYF.